What follows are 2 T cell receptor beta chains derived from one specimen sequenced in a study of T cell repertoires in cytomegalovirus infection. TCRdb used MiXCR to reprocess the reads, holding one entry per CDR3 protein. The sample lists a few hundred thousand distinct CDR3 sequences; around a sixth were seen once. The source material was PBMCs. The source is a human donor in good health (CMV status not recorded). Some clones in this sample may be carry-over from other donors' samples.

This clonotype occurred many times. The V and J genes are TRBV7-9 and TRBJ1-6, with 12 bases matching TRBD1. Germline V lookup: CDR1 SEHNR, CDR2 FQNEAQ (reference sequence). The ends lost 4 bases at V and 8 bases at J; junction bases unmatched: 6. The CDR3 contains 16 residues. The CDR3 region is CASSSRDRGQDSPLHF. The DNA of the CDR3 is TGTGCCAGCAGCTCCAGGGACAGGGGGCAAGATTCACCCCTCCACTTT. Complete variable domain (other parts from reference TRBV7-9 and TRBJ1-6): DTGVSQNPRHKITKRGQNVTFRCDPISEHNRLYWYRQTLGQGPEFLTYFQNEAQLEKSRLLSDRFSAERPKGSFSTLEIQRTEQGDSAMYLCASSSRDRGQDSPLHFGNGTRLTVT.

This clonotype was counted only a few times. The chain couples TRBV19 to TRBJ1-6, with 8 bases fitting TRBD1. V lost 3 bases and J lost 7; bases outside the gene matches: 5. Germline CDR1 and CDR2: LNHDA and SQIVND (reference sequence). The CDR3 contains 15 residues. The CDR3: CASSISQGANSPLHF. CDR3 DNA: TGTGCCAGTAGTATCTCGCAGGGGGCAAATTCACCCCTCCACTTT. Together with reference TRBV19 and TRBJ1-6, the CDR3 gives the full variable domain: DGGITQSPKYLFRKEGQNVTLSCEQNLNHDAMYWYRQDPGQGLRLIYYSQIVNDFQKGDIAEGYSVSREKKESFPLTVTSAQKNPTAFYLCASSISQGANSPLHFGNGTRLTVT.